Detailed here is one T cell receptor (beta chain). The antigen it recognizes is unknown. Base qualities were left out, and no much larger clone turns up one base away. The CDR3 regions of human TCRbeta chains were subjected to immunosequencing. Per the authors' processing: TCRs in the repertoires were compared against a reference library of SARS-CoV-2-specific TCRs that had been generated with the MIRA antigen-specificity platform. Breadth was defined as the fraction of unique TCRs that were SARS-CoV-2-associated, and depth was defined as the fraction of total T cells that were SARS-CoV-2-associated. Using the MIRA data, every spike-specific TCR was mapped to the spike region that the TCR reacted to and assigned to either a CD4 or a CD8 class. Log10-transformed breadth and depth values were compared by one-way ANOVA with Sidak's multiple comparisons tests. TCRdb's version of the immuneACCESS table is confined to in-frame rearrangements and falls short of the full clone set. An unresolved V gene accounts for under half of the shortfall where checked; the remainder is of unknown origin. The DNA gave D and trimming, while V, J and clone size come from that table. The sample table contains around 160,000 clones; only one count was recorded for approximately 94% of them. The ten most abundant clones make up 1.5% to 2% of the sample.

The trim is 6 bases for V and 6 bases for J, with a gap of 17 bases between the germline ends. Reading the germline V gene gives CDR1 SGHVS and CDR2 FQNEAQ. Including cysteine and phenylalanine, the CDR3 has 15 amino acids. Of all the DNA, just the CDR3 is kept, 45 bases in frame from base 1. This entry is derived from a study of T cell responses to AZD1222 COVID-19 vaccine (dated by TCRdb to about 2021). Notes on the research overall: AZD1222 recipients given second doses at about 4 weeks or at about 12 weeks were pooled, since spike-specific TCR depth and breadth were not found to differ between the two schedules. Enrollment into the trials was organized by age into subgroups of 18-55, 56-69 and 70-plus years, and those subgroups contained roughly 150, 30 and 60 TCR-sequenced participants, respectively. TCR sequencing covered roughly 230 trial participants: some 210 given two doses of AZD1222 and 26 given two doses of MenACWY control vaccine.

The sample's time point label is to be understood as: baseline before first vaccination. The vaccinee samples were drawn from two UK trials, COV001 and COV002, one of which was a single-blind randomized controlled phase 2/3 trial testing AZD1222 (ChAdOx1 nCoV-19) in healthy adults. Trial participant PBMC samples were collected at day 0 and day 28 after the second dose for TCRbeta chain sequencing. The full study reports these points: After two AZD1222 doses, spike-specific TCR breadth and depth were significantly higher than at day 0 and than in MenACWY recipients. Participants were mostly white British, with more females than males. The authors suggested clonal diversity may have been underestimated. In the small 56-69-year group, the increase in depth fell short of significance, most likely because of low power. Epitopes outside the regions mutated in the B.1.351 and B.1.1.7 variants were reportedly recognized by nearly half of the unique spike-specific TCRs. Conclusions about previously exposed vaccinees are limited because only five to seven AZD1222 recipients were SARS-CoV-2 seropositive at baseline. Because no day 14 peak-response samples were available, the repertoires could be characterized only after the peak T cell response. CD4 TCRs associated with the vaccine covered the entire spike protein, and the dominant responses were in regions 160-218 and 743-854.

This receptor was obtained from an adult in good health. This receptor chain uses TRBV7-8 and TRBJ2-2; the D gene could be TRBD1 or TRBD2, each one agreeing over 5 bases. This material consisted of peripheral blood, taken on day 0 of AZD1222 vaccination. The sequence in DNA is TGTGCCAGCAGTTACCGGGACGACGGATCCGGGGAGCTGTTTTTT. This is translated as CASSYRDDGSGELFF. Joined to the reference TRBV7-8 and TRBJ2-2 proteins, this CDR3 gives the full variable domain: GAGVSQSPRYKVAKRGQDVALRCDPISGHVSLFWYQQALGQGPEFLTYFQNEAQLDKSGLPSDRFFAERPEGSVSTLKIQRTQQEDSAVYLCASSYRDDGSGELFFGEGSRLTVL.